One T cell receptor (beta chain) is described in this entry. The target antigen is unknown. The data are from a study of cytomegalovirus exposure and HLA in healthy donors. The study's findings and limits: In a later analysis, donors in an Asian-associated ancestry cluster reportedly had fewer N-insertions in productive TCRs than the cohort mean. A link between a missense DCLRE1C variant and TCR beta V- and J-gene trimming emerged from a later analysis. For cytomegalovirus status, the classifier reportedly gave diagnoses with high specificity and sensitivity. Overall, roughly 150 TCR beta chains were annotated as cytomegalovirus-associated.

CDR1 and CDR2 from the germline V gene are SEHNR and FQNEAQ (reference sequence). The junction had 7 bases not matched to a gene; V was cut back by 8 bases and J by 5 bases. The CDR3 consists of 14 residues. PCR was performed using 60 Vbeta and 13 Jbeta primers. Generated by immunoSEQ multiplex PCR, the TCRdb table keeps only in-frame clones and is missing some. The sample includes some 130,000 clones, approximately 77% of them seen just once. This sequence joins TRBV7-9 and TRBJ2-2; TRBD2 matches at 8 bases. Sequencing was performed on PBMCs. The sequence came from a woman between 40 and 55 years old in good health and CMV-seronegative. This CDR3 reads CASHGREGTGELFF. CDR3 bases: TGTGCCAGCCACGGACGGGAGGGTACCGGGGAGCTGTTTTTT.